The T cell receptor beta chain described here comes from a study of blood T cell repertoires in COVID-19. Across the study: The samples span acute and convalescent COVID-19 from the United States, Italy and Spain. T cells, B-cell-depleted T cells, or PBMCs provided the cDNA or gDNA that served as material.

The authors' processing: Amplification with reference gene primers provided the estimates of nucleated cell counts. Sequencing was performed with immunoSEQ multiplex PCR; in TCRdb, only in-frame clones are kept and a portion is missing. The V and J calls and the clone size are those of that table, but D and trimming were determined from the DNA. The data hold over 60,000 clones, with approximately 86% observed a single time. The specimen was peripheral blood. The sequence was obtained from a man aged 65-85 years with acute or convalescent COVID-19.

CDR3 residues: CASSKAGATYDEQYF. The CDR3 DNA is TGTGCCAGCAGCAAAGCGGGAGCAACCTACGACGAGCAGTACTTC. The chain recombines TRBV7-8 with TRBJ2-7, with 8 bases that match TRBD2. J was trimmed by 5 bases and V by 5 bases; bases with no gene match: 11. The CDR3 has 15 residues. CDR1 is SGHVS and CDR2 is FQNEAQ in the germline V gene.